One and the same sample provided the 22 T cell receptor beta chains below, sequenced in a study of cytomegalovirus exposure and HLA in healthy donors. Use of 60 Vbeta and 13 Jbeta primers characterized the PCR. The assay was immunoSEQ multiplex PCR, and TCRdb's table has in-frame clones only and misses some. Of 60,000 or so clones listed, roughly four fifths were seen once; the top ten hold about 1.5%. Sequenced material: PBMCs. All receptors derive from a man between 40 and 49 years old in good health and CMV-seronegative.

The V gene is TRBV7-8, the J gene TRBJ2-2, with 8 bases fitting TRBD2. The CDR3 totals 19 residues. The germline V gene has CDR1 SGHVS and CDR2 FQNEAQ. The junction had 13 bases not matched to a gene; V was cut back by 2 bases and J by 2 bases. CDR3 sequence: CASSLRVLAGGSNTGELFF. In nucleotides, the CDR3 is TGTGCCAGCAGCTTAAGAGTTCTGGCGGGGGGTTCTAACACCGGGGAGCTGTTTTTT.

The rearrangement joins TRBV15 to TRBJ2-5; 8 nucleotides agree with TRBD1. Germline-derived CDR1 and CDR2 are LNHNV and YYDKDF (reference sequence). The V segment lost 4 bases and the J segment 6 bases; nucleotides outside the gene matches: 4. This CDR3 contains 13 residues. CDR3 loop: CATSKDRVQTQYF. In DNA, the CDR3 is TGTGCCACCAGCAAGGACAGGGTTCAGACCCAGTACTTC. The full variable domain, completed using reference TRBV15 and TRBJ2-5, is DAMVIQNPRYQVTQFGKPVTLSCSQTLNHNVMYWYQQKSSQAPKLLFHYYDKDFNNEADTPDNFQSRRPNTSFCFLDIRSPGLGDTAMYLCATSKDRVQTQYFGPGTRLLVL.

This CDR3 is CASSQDQSLFGRGNTEAFF. DNA for the CDR3: TGTGCCAGCAGCCAAGATCAGAGCCTATTCGGACGGGGGAACACTGAAGCTTTCTTT. The rearrangement links TRBV14 to TRBJ1-1; no definite D call. This CDR3 has 19 amino acids. Trimming removed 0 bases at V and 1 base at J, with 21 bases between. Looked up from germline, CDR1 is SGHDN and CDR2 is FVKESK.

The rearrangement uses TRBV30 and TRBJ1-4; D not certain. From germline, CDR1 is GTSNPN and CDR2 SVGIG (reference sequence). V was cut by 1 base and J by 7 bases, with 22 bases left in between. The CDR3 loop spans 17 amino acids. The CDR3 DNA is TGTGCCTGGAGTGGTGCGGATGAAGTCTCTTTAACTGAAAAACTGTTTTTT. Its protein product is CAWSGADEVSLTEKLFF.

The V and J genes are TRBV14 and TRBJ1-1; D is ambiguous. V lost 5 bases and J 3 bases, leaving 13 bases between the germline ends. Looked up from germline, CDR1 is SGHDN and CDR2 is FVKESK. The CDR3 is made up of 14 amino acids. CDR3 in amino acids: CASSRRAVDTEAFF. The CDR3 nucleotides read TGTGCCAGCAGCAGGCGGGCAGTAGACACTGAAGCTTTCTTT.

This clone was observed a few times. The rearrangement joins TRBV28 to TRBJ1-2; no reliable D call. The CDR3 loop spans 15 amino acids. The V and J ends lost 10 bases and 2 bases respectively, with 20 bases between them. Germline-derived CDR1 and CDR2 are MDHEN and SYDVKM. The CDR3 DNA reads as TGTGCCACAAAACGGACGGGGAGCCGGAACTATGGCTACACCTTC. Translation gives CATKRTGSRNYGYTF.

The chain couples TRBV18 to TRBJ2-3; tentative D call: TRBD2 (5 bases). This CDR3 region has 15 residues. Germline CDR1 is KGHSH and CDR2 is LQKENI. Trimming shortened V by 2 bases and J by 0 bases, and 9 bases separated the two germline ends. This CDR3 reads CASSPAGISTDTQYF. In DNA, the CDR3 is TGTGCCAGCTCACCAGCCGGGATAAGCACAGATACGCAGTATTTT.

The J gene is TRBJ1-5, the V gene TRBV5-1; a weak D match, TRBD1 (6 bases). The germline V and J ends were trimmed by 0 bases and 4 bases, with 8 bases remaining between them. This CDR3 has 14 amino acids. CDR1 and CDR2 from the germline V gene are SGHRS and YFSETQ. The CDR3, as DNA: TGCGCCAGCAGCTTGGACGACAGGAATCAGCCCCAGCATTTT. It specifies CASSLDDRNQPQHF.

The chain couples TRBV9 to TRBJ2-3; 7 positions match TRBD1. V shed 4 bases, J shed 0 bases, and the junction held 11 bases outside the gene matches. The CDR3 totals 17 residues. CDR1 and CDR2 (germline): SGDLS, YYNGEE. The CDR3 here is CASSTSGGSSSTDTQYF. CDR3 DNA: TGTGCCAGCAGCACCTCAGGGGGATCGTCTAGCACAGATACGCAGTATTTT. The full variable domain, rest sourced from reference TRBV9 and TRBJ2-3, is DSGVTQTPKHLITATGQRVTLRCSPRSGDLSVYWYQQSLDQGLQFLIQYYNGEERAKGNILERFSAQQFPDLHSELNLSSLELGDSALYFCASSTSGGSSSTDTQYFGPGTRLTVL.

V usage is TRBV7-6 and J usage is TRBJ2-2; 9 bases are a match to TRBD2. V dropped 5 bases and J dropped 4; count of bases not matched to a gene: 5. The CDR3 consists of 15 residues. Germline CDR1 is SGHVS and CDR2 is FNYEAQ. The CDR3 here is CASSGLATSTGELFF. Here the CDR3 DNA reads TGTGCCAGCAGCGGACTAGCGACTTCCACCGGGGAGCTGTTTTTT.

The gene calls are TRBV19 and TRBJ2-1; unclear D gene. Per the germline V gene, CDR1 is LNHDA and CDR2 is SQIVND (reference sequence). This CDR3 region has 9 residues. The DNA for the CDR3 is TGTCCTTCCTACAATGAGCAGTTCTTC. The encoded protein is CPSYNEQFF. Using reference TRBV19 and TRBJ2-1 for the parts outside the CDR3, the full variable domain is DGGITQSPKYLFRKEGQNVTLSCEQNLNHDAMYWYRQDPGQGLRLIYYSQIVNDFQKGDIAEGYSVSREKKESFPLTVTSAQKNPTAFYLCPSYNEQFFGPGTRLTVL.

The CDR3, as DNA: TGTGCCAGCAGCTTAAACCCACGGGGAGGGGCGAACACCGGGGAGCTGTTTTTT. Encoded protein: CASSLNPRGGANTGELFF. The V gene is TRBV11-2, the J gene TRBJ2-2, with 7 bases fitting TRBD2. This CDR3 is 18 amino acids long. Germline CDR1 SGHAT, CDR2 FQNNGV. V was clipped by 2 bases and J by 0 bases; unmatched bases: 9. The variable domain in full, with the rest retrieved from reference TRBV11-2 and TRBJ2-2, is EAGVAQSPRYKIIEKRQSVAFWCNPISGHATLYWYQQILGQGPKLLIQFQNNGVVDDSQLPKDRFSAERLKGVDSTLKIQPAKLEDSAVYLCASSLNPRGGANTGELFFGEGSRLTVL.

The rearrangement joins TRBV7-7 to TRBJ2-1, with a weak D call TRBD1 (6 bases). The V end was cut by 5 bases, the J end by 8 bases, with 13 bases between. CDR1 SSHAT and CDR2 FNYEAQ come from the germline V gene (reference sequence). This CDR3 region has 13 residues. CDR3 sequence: CASSRNRVDEQFF. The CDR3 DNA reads TGTGCCAGCAGCAGGAACAGGGTCGATGAGCAGTTCTTC.

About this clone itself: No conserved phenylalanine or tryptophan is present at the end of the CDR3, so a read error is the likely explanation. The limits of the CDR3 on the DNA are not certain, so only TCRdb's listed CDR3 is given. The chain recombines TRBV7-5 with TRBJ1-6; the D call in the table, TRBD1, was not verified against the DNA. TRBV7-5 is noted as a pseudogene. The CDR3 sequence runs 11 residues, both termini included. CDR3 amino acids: CARSLDPRGQV.

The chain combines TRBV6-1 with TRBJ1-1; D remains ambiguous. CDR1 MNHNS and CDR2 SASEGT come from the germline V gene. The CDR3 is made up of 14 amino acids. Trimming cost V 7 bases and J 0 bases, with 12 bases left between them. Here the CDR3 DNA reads TGTGCCAGCACAGACCCTAGAATGAACACTGAAGCTTTCTTT. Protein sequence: CASTDPRMNTEAFF.

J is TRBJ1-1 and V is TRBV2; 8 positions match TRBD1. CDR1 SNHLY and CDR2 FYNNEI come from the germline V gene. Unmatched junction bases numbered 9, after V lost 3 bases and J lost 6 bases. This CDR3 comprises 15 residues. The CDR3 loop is CASSEWAQGAAEAFF. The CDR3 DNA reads TGTGCCAGCAGTGAGTGGGCGCAGGGGGCTGCTGAAGCTTTCTTT.

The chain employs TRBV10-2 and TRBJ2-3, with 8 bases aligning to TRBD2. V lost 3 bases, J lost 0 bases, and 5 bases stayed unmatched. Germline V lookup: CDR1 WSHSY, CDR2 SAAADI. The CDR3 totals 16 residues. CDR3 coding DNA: TGCGCCAGCAGTGATCTGCGGGGGGCGAGCACAGATACGCAGTATTTT. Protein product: CASSDLRGASTDTQYF.

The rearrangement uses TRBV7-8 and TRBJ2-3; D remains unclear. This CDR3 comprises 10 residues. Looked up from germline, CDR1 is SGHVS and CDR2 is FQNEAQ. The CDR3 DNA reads TGTAGTGTAGGCGGAGATACGCAGTATTTT. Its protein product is CSVGGDTQYF.

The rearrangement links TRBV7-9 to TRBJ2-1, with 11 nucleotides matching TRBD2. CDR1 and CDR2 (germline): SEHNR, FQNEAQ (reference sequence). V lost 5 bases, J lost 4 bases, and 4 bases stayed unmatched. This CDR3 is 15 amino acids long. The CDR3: CASSLGTSGYNEQFF. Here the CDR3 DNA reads TGTGCCAGCAGCCTCGGGACTAGCGGTTACAATGAGCAGTTCTTC.

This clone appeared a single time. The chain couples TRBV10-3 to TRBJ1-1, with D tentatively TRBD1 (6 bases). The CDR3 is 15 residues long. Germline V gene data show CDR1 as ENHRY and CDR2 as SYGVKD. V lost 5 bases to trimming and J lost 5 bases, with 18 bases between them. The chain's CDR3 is CAISHRAGGQTEAFF. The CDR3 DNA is TGTGCCATCAGTCACAGGGCAGGCGGGCAAACTGAAGCTTTCTTT.

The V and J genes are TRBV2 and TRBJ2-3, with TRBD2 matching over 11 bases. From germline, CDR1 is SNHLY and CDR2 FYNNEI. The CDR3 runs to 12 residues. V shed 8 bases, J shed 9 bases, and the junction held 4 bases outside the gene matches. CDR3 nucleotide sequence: TGTGCCAGCGGTAGCGGGGGGGGAACGCAGTATTTT. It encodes CASGSGGGTQYF.

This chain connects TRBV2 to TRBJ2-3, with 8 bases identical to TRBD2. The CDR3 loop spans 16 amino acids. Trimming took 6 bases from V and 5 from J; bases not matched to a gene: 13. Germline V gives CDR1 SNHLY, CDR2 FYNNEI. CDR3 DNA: TGTGCCAGCAGAACCATGGCGGGGGCGGGGGGAGATACGCAGTATTTT. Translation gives CASRTMAGAGGDTQYF.